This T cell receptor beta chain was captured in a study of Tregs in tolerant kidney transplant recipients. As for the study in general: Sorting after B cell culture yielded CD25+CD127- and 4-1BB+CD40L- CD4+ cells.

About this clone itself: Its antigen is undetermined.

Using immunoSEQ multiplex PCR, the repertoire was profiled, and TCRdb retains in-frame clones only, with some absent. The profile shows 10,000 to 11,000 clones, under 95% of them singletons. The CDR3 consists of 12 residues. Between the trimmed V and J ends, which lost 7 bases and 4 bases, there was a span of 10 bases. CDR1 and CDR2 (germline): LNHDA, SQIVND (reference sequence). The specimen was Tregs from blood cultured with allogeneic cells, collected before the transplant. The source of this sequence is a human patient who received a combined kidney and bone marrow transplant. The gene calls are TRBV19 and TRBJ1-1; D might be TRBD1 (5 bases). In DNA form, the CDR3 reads TGTGCCAGTAATTTTAGGGGCACTGAAGCTTTCTTT. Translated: CASNFRGTEAFF.